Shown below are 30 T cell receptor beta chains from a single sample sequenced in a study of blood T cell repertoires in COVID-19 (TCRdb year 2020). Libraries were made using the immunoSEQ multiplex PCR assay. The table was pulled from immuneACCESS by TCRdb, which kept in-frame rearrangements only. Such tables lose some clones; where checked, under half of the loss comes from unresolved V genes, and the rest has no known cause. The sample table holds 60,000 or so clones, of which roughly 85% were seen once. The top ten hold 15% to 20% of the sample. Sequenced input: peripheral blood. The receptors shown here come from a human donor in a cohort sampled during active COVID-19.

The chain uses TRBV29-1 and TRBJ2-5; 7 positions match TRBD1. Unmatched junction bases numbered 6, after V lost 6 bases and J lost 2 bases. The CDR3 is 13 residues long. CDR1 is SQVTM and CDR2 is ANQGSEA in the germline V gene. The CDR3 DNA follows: TGCAGCGTGGCTACAGGGGCTCAAGAGACCCAGTACTTC. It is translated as CSVATGAQETQYF.

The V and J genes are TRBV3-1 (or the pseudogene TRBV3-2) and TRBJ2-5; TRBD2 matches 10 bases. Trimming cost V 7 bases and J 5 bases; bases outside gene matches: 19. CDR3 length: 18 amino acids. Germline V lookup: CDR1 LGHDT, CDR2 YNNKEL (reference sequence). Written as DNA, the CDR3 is TGTGCCAGCACTTCCGCACTAGCGGGGAACCCTAACGGGGAGACCCAGTACTTC. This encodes CASTSALAGNPNGETQYF.

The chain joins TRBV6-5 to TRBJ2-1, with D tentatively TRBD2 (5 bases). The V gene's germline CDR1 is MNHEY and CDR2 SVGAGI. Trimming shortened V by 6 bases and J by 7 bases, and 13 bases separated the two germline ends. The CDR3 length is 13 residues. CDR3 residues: CASRGGGLNEQFF. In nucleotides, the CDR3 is TGTGCCAGCAGGGGTGGAGGATTAAATGAGCAGTTCTTC.

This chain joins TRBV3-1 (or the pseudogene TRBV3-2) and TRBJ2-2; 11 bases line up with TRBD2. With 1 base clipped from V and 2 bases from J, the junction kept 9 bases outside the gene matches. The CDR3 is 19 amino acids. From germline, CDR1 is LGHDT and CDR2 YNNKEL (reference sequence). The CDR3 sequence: CASSQASPGLAVNTGELFF. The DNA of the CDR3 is TGTGCCAGCAGCCAAGCCTCGCCGGGACTAGCGGTCAACACCGGGGAGCTGTTTTTT.

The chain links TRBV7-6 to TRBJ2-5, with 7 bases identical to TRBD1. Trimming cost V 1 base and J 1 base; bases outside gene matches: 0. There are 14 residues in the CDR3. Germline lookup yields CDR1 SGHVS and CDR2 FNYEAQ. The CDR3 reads CASSLGQGQETQYF. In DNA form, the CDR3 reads TGTGCCAGCAGCTTAGGACAGGGCCAAGAGACCCAGTACTTC.

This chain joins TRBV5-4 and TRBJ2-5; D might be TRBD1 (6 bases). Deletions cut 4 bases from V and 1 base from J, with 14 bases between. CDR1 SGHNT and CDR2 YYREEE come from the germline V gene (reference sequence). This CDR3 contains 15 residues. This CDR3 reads CASSPRDTAQETQYF. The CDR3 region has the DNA TGTGCCAGCAGCCCGAGGGACACCGCCCAAGAGACCCAGTACTTC. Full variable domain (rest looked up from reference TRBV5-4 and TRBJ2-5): ETGVTQSPTHLIKTRGQQVTLRCSSQSGHNTVSWYQQALGQGPQFIFQYYREEENGRGNFPPRFSGLQFPNYSSELNVNALELDDSALYLCASSPRDTAQETQYFGPGTRLLVL.

CDR3 residues: CASSLGGASYEQYF. The CDR3 DNA sequence: TGTGCCAGCAGCCTAGGGGGAGCCTCCTACGAGCAGTACTTC. The rearrangement uses TRBV6-2 or TRBV6-3 and TRBJ2-7; a possible D gene is TRBD1 (6 bases). This CDR3 has 14 amino acids. The germline V and J ends were trimmed by 6 bases and 0 bases, with 12 bases remaining between them. In germline, CDR1 is MNHEY, CDR2 SVGEGT.

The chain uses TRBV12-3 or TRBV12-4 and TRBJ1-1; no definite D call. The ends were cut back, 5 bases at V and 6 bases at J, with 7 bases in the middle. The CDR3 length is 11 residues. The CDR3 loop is CASSTVSEAFF. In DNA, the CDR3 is TGTGCCAGCAGTACAGTGTCTGAAGCTTTCTTT.

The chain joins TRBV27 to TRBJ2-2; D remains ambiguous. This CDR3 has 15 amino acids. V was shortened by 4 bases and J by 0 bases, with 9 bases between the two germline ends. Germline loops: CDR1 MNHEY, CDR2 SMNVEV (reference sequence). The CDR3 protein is CASSSPAANTGELFF. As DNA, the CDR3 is TGTGCCAGCAGTTCCCCCGCAGCGAACACCGGGGAGCTGTTTTTT.

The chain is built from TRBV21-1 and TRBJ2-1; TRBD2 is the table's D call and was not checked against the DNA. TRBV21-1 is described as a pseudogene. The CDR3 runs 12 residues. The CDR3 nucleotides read TGTGCCAGCAGCAAAGACTGCAATGAGCAGTTCTTC. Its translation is CASSKDCNEQFF.

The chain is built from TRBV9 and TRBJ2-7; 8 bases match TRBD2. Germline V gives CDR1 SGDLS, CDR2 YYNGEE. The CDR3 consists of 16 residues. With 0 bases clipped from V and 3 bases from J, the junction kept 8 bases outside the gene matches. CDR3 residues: CASSVEARGALYEQYF. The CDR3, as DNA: TGTGCCAGCAGCGTAGAGGCGCGGGGGGCACTCTACGAGCAGTACTTC.

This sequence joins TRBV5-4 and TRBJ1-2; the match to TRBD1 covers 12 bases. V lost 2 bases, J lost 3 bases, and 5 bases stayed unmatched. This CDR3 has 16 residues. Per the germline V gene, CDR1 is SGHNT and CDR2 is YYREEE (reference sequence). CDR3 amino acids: CASSFPGQGADYGYTF. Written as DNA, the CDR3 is TGTGCCAGCAGCTTCCCGGGACAGGGGGCCGACTATGGCTACACCTTC.

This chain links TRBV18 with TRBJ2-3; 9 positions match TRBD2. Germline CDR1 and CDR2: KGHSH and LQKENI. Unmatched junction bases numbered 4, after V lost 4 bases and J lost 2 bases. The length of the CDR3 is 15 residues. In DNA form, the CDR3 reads TGTGCCAGCTCACAGGGACTAGCCCACACAGATACGCAGTATTTT. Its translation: CASSQGLAHTDTQYF.

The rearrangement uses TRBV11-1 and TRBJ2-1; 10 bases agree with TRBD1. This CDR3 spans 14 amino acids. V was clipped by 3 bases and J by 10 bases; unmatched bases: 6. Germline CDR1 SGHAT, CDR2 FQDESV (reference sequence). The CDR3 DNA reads TGTGCCAGCAGCTTGAGACAGGGGGCAGGGGAGCAGTTCTTC. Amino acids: CASSLRQGAGEQFF. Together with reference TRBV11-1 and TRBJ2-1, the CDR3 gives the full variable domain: EAEVAQSPRYKITEKSQAVAFWCDPISGHATLYWYRQILGQGPELLVQFQDESVVDDSQLPKDRFSAERLKGVDSTLKIQPAELGDSAMYLCASSLRQGAGEQFFGPGTRLTVL.

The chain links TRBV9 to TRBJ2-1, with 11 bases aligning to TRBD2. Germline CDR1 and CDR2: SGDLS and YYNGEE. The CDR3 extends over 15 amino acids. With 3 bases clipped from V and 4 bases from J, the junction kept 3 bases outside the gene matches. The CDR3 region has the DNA TGTGCCAGCAGCGAGGGACTAGCGGAGTACAATGAGCAGTTCTTC. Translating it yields CASSEGLAEYNEQFF.

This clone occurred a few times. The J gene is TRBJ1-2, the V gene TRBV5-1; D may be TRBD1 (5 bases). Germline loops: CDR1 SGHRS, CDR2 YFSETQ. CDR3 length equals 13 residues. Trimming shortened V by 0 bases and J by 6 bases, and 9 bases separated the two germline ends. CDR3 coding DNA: TGCGCCAGCAGCTTGGCCGGGGGAGATGGCTACACCTTC. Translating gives CASSLAGGDGYTF.

Here the CDR3 DNA reads TGTGCCAGCAGCTCAGGACAGCCGCTGGTATCTTTCTTT. Translating gives CASSSGQPLVSFF. The chain has TRBV6-5 and TRBJ1-1; weak D call: TRBD1 (6 bases). V gave up 6 bases and J gave up 12 bases, with 20 bases separating them. This CDR3 contains 13 residues. CDR1 is MNHEY, CDR2 SVGAGI, per germline.

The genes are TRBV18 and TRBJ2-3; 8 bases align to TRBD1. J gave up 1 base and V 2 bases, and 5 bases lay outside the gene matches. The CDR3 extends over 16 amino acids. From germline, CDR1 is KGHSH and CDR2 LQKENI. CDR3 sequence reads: CASSPWAGGGTDTQYF. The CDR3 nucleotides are TGTGCCAGCTCACCATGGGCAGGGGGCGGCACAGATACGCAGTATTTT.

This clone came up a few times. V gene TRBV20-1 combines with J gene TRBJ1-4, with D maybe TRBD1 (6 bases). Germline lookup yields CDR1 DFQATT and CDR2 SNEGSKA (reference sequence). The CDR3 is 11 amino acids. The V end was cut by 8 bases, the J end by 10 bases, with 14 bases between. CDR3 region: CSSRGGGKLFF. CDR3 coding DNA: TGCAGTTCCCGAGGGGGGGGAAAACTGTTTTTT.

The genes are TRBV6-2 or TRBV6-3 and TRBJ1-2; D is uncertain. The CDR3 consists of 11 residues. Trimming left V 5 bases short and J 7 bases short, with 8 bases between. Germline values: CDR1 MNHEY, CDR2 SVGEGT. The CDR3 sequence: CASSATIGYTF. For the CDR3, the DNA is TGTGCCAGCAGTGCCACTATTGGCTACACCTTC.

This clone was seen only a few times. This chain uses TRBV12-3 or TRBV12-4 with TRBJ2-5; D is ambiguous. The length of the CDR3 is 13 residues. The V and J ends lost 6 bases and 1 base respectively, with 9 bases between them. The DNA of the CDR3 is TGTGCCAGCAGCCTACTACGCCAAGAGACCCAGTACTTC. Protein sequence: CASSLLRQETQYF.

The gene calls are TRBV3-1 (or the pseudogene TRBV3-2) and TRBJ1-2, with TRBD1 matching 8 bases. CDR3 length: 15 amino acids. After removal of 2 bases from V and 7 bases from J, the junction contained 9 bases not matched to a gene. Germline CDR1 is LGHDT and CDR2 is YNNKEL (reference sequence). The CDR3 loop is CASSQLDRGDSGYTF. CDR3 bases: TGTGCCAGCAGCCAACTAGACAGGGGAGATTCTGGCTACACCTTC.

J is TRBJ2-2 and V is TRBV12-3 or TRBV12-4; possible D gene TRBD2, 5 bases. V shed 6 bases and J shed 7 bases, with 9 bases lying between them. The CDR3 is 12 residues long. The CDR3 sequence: CASSRGGGELFF. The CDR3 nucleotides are TGTGCCAGCAGCCGTGGAGGCGGGGAGCTGTTTTTT.

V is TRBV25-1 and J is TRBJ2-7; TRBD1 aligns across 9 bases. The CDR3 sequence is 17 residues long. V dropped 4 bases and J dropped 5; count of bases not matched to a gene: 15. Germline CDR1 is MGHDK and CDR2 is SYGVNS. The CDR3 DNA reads TGTGCCAGCAGTGTGACACTAGGGACAGGGAAGAGCCACGAGCAGTACTTC. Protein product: CASSVTLGTGKSHEQYF.

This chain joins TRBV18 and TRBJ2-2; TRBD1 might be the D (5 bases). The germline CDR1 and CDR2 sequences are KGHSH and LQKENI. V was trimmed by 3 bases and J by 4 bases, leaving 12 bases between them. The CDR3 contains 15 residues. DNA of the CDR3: TGTGCCAGCTCACCGGGCAGGGTGTCCACCGGGGAGCTGTTTTTT. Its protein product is CASSPGRVSTGELFF.

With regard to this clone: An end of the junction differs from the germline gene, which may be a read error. The CDR3 is CASSLAGGRGYTF. The CDR3 DNA reads TGTGCCAGCAGTTTAGCCGGAGGTCGTGGCTACACCTTC. The V call is TRBV7-9, the J call TRBJ1-2, with D hard to call. Germline-derived CDR1 and CDR2 are SEHNR and FQNEAQ (reference sequence). This CDR3 region has 13 residues.

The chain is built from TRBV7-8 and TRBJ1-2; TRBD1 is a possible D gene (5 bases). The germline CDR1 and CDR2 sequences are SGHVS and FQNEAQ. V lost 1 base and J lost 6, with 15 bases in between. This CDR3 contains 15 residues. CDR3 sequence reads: CASSLVGGSWDGYTF. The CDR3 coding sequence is TGTGCCAGCAGCTTAGTCGGGGGGAGCTGGGATGGCTACACCTTC.

The CDR3 region has the DNA TGTGCCAGCAGCGTAGCTGGGCAGGGTTTCTACTCTGGGGCCAACGTCCTGACTTTC. Protein sequence: CASSVAGQGFYSGANVLTF. The V call is TRBV9, the J call TRBJ2-6; weak D call: TRBD1 (5 bases). The V and J ends lost 0 bases and 0 bases respectively, with 16 bases between them. The CDR3 is 19 amino acids. Germline CDR1 reads SGDLS; CDR2 reads YYNGEE.

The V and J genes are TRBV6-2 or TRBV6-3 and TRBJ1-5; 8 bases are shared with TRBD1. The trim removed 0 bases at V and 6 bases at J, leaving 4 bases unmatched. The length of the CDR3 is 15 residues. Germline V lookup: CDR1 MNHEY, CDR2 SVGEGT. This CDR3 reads CASSYSTGGGQPQHF. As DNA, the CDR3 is TGTGCCAGCAGTTACTCTACAGGGGGAGGTCAGCCCCAGCATTTT.

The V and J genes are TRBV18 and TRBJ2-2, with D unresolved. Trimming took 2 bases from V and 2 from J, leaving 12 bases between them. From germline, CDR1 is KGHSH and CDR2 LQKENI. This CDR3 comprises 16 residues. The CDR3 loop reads CASSPRNSQNTGELFF. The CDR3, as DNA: TGTGCCAGCTCACCAAGGAACAGCCAAAACACCGGGGAGCTGTTTTTT.